These T cell receptor beta chains were read from a single sample in a study of blood T cells in healthy people across ages. Via MiXCR, TCRdb re-called the 5' RACE reads, giving one row per CDR3 protein. This sample yields under 2,000,000 distinct CDR3 sequences, of which roughly 50% are seen a single time; 2.1% belongs to the top ten. Sequencing used blood. Source of these receptors: a middle-aged woman in good health. Each CDR3 is given with its conserved first and last residue.

V gene	J gene	CDR3 protein
TRBV18	NA	CASSPQNARGYEQYF
TRBV29-1	TRBJ2-1	CSVVGGFSYNEQFF
TRBV4-3	TRBJ2-1	CASSQDVEIVLRNEQFF
TRBV18	NA	CASSPPEGWGETQYF
TRBV11-2	TRBJ1-2	CASSLVIAVGYTF
TRBV3-1	TRBJ1-5	CASSQERGAGQPQHF
TRBV28	TRBJ2-1	CASSFPASGSYNEQFF
TRBV12-3/TRBV12-4	TRBJ1-2	CASSLPSGQGEGYTF
TRBV7-2	TRBJ1-6	CASSIPRVSPLHF
TRBV20-1	TRBJ2-3	CSAVEVGGPITDTQYF
TRBV29-1	TRBJ1-2	CSVEDHIGGGYTF
TRBV7-2	TRBJ2-4	CASSRRTSGGVHGQYF
TRBV5-1	TRBJ2-5	CASSQDSAQETQYF
TRBV6-6	TRBJ2-7	CASRPLQGAYEQYF
TRBV5-1	TRBJ2-5	CASSLIDREETQYF
TRBV27	TRBJ1-4	CASSFRTGLVTTNEKLFF
TRBV4-3	TRBJ2-3	CASSQEMGQSFTDTQYF
TRBV4-2	TRBJ1-2	CASSQDSGVAGGYTF
TRBV29-1	TRBJ2-1	CGVGEQGGPYNEQFF
TRBV7-2	TRBJ2-1	CASIPRAGGINEQFF
TRBV4-2	TRBJ1-2	CASSQERTGANYGYTF
TRBV12-5	TRBJ2-3	CASGESGIQGAQYF
TRBV7-2	TRBJ2-1	CASSLPLAYNEQFF
TRBV20-1	TRBJ2-5	CSARTTGGLETQYF
TRBV4-1	TRBJ1-2	CASSPIGRGNYGYTF
TRBV6-5	TRBJ2-4	CASSRGTTTGTQYF
TRBV3-1	TRBJ1-2	CASSQEGSNFYGYTF
TRBV20-1	TRBJ2-7	CSARDRDYAYEQYF
TRBV7-2	TRBJ2-2	CASSLMSTGNTGELFF
TRBV29-1	TRBJ2-1	CSVEDLGTSLNEQFF
TRBV6-5	TRBJ2-7	CAGSYSTGQVTYEQYF
TRBV12-3/TRBV12-4	TRBJ2-3	CASSWGALTDTQYF
TRBV10-3	TRBJ1-6	CAISGTRPYNSPLHF
TRBV20-1	TRBJ2-3	CSARTGEGLADLTDTQYF
TRBV7-2	TRBJ2-1	CASSLGADRGHEQFF
TRBV7-6	TRBJ2-3	CASSHRDDTDTQYF
TRBV14	NA	CASSPLGDRGYEQYF
TRBV5-8	TRBJ2-1	CASSLPQGNEQFF
TRBV12-3/TRBV12-4	TRBJ2-5	CASSLLADQETQYF
TRBV6-2/TRBV6-3	TRBJ2-1	CASRLLAGGPEQFF
TRBV11-2	TRBJ1-1	CASTRQVNTEAFF
TRBV11-2	TRBJ2-7	CASSLLLDEQYF
TRBV7-2	TRBJ2-3	CASSVRDRGLFGTDTQYF
TRBV6-5	TRBJ2-7	CASSYYRGGEQYF
TRBV12-3/TRBV12-4	TRBJ2-7	CASSSRSYEQYF
TRBV14	TRBJ2-6	CASSQVIGEKGSGANVLTF
TRBV25-1	TRBJ2-1	CASSEQTVSSYNEQFF
TRBV6-5	NA	CASQFGGGEQYF
TRBV4-1	TRBJ2-5	CASSQRGPGLAGAQETQYF
TRBV11-2	TRBJ2-4	CASSAPGLAGKNIQYF
TRBV4-2	TRBJ2-3	CASSQERVGRGLGTDTQYF
TRBV7-2	TRBJ2-7	CASSVATVDYEQYF
TRBV25-1	TRBJ1-1	CASSETEFGTEAFF